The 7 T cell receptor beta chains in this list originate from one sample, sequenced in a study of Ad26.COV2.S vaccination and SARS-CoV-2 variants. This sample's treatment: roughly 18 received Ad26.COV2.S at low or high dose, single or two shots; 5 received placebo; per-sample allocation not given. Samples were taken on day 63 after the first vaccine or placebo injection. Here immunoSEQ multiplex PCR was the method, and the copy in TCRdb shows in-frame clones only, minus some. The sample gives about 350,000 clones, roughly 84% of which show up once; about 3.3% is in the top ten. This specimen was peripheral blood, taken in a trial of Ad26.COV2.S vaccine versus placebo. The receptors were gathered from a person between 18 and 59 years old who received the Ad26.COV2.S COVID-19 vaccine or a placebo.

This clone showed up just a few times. The CDR3 sequence is CASSLRGRGGYTF. For the CDR3, the DNA is TGTGCCAGCAGTTTAAGGGGTCGGGGTGGCTACACCTTC. This rearrangement joins TRBV27 to TRBJ1-2; a weak D match, TRBD1 (5 bases). Germline CDR1 and CDR2: MNHEY and SMNVEV (reference sequence). This CDR3 spans 13 amino acids. V lost 2 bases, J lost 7 bases, and 11 bases lay in between.

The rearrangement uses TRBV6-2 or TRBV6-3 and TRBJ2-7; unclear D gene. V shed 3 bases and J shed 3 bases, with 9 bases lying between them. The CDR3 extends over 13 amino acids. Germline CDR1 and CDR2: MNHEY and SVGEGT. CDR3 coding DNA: TGTGCCAGCAGTTATTTGACGCTCTACGAGCAGTACTTC. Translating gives CASSYLTLYEQYF.

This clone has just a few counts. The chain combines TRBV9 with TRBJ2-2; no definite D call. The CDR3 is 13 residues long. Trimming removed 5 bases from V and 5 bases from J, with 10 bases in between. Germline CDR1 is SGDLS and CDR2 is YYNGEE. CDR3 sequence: CASRGPRTGELFF. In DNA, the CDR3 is TGTGCCAGCAGGGGCCCTAGGACCGGGGAGCTGTTTTTT.

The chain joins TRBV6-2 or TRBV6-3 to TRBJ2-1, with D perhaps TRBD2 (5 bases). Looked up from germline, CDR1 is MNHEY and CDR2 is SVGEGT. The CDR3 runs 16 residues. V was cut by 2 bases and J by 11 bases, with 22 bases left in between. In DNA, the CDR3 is TGTGCCAGCAGTTACGAAGGTACTCTCGGGAATAAGAAGCAGTTCTTC. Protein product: CASSYEGTLGNKKQFF.

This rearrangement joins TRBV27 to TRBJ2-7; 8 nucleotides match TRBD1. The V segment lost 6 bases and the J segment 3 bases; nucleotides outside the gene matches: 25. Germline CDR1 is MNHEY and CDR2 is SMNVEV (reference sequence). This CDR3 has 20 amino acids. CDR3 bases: TGTGCCAGCAGATTTTACGGGGAACAGGGGGGATCTCCCTCGAGCTACGAGCAGTACTTC. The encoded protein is CASRFYGEQGGSPSSYEQYF.

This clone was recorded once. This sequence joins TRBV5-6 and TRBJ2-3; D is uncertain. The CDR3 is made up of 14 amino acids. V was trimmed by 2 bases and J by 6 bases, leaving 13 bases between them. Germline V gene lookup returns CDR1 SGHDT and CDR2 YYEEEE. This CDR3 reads CASSLRTSLDTQYF. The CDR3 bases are TGTGCCAGCAGCTTACGGACCTCTTTGGATACGCAGTATTTT.

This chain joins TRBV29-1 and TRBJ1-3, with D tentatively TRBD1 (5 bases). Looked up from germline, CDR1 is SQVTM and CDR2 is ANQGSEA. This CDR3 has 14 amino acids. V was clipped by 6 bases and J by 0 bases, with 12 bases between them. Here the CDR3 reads CSVAPTASGNTIYF. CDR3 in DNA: TGCAGCGTGGCCCCGACAGCCTCTGGAAACACCATATATTTT.